This is a list of T cell receptor beta chains from one sample in a study of Ad26.COV2.S vaccination and SARS-CoV-2 variants. Assay: immunoSEQ multiplex PCR; the TCRdb copy retains only in-frame clones and omits some. The data hold hundreds of thousands of clones, with roughly 90% observed a single time. The sample consisted of peripheral blood, taken in a trial of Ad26.COV2.S vaccine versus placebo. These receptors originate from a person between 18 and 65 years old who received the Ad26.COV2.S COVID-19 vaccine or a placebo. Both conserved end residues are part of each CDR3. D genes are given only for firm matches. The size field is filled for only some rows; it gives once, few, many or a size class.

TRBJ2-1 | NA | TRBD2 | TRBV3-1/TRBV3-2 | TGTGCCAGCAGCGCCTACACTAGCGGTCTCCCTGATGAGCAGTTCTTC | CASSAYTSGLPDEQFF
TRBJ2-3 | NA | TRBD2 | TRBV3-1/TRBV3-2 | TGTGCCAGCAGTTTCCACGGGGGGGCGGGAGATACGCAGTATTTT | CASSFHGGAGDTQYF
TRBJ2-4 | NA | NA | TRBV19 | TGTGCCAGTAGATTGGATGGGTACTCCAAAAACATTCAGTACTTC | CASRLDGYSKNIQYF
TRBJ2-4 | NA | TRBD2 | TRBV3-1/TRBV3-2 | TGTGCCACGGGAGCGGGAGTGGAAAACATTCAGTACTTC | CATGAGVENIQYF
TRBJ2-7 | NA | TRBD1 | TRBV3-1/TRBV3-2 | TGTGCCAGCCGAGGGACAGGGGGCTACGAGCAGTACTTC | CASRGTGGYEQYF
TRBJ1-5 | NA | TRBD1 | TRBV18 | TGTGCCAGCTCACCGGAACAGGGGGGATATCCCCAGCATTTT | CASSPEQGGYPQHF
TRBJ2-2 | NA | NA | TRBV10-1 | TGCGCCAGCAGAGGCGCGAACACCGGGGAGCTGTTTTTT | CASRGANTGELFF
TRBJ1-1 | few | NA | TRBV10-3 | TGTGCCATCAGTGAGGGGCCGGGAGGGTACACTGAAGCTTTCTTT | CAISEGPGGYTEAFF
TRBJ2-7 | NA | TRBD1 | TRBV18 | TGTGCCAGCTCACCAACGGACAGGTTCTACGAGCAGTACTTC | CASSPTDRFYEQYF
TRBJ1-6 | NA | NA | TRBV2 | TGTGCCAGCAGTTCAGGAAATAATTCACCCCTCCACTTT | CASSSGNNSPLHF
TRBJ2-3 | NA | TRBD2 | TRBV4-2 | TGTGCCAGCAGCCACAGTCTAGCGGGGGGGCCAGGGACGCAGTATTTT | CASSHSLAGGPGTQYF
TRBJ2-7 | NA | TRBD2 | TRBV6-6 | TGTGCCAGCACCGAGAGCGGGAGGGCCTACGAGCAGTACTTC | CASTESGRAYEQYF
TRBJ1-1 | NA | NA | TRBV27 | TGTGCCAGCAGTTTATCCCTCGGCCAGGCGGCTTTCTTT | CASSLSLGQAAFF
TRBJ2-5 | NA | NA | TRBV21-1 | TGTGCCAGCAGCCCCCCGGGACAGGGCATTGAGACCCAGTACTTC | CASSPPGQGIETQYF
TRBJ1-1 | NA | NA | TRBV6-5 | TGTGCCAGCAGTTACTCGCAGGGGTTGGTGAACACTGAAGCTTTCTTT | CASSYSQGLVNTEAFF
TRBJ2-2 | NA | TRBD1 | TRBV5-1 | TGCGCCAGCAGCCAGGGACAGATTAAGAACACCGGGGAGCTGTTTTTT | CASSQGQIKNTGELFF
TRBJ2-3 | NA | TRBD2 | TRBV7-2 | TGTGCCAGCAGCCCCAGCCGGGGGGGGAGAGATACGCAGTATTTT | CASSPSRGGRDTQYF
TRBJ2-2 | NA | NA | TRBV27 | TGTGCCAGCAGTTTGAGGTACCCGAACACCGGGGAGCTGTTTTTT | CASSLRYPNTGELFF
TRBJ2-7 | NA | NA | TRBV27 | TGTGCCAGCAGTCCCTCCGACACCTACGAGCAGTACTTC | CASSPSDTYEQYF
TRBJ2-7 | NA | NA | TRBV7-2 | TGTGCCAGCAGCTTAGGAGGGACTCCCTCCTACGAGCAGTACTTC | CASSLGGTPSYEQYF
TRBJ1-6 | NA | NA | TRBV5-1 | TGCGCCAGCAGCTGGGAGGGCGGGGATGGTTCACCCCTCCACTTT | CASSWEGGDGSPLHF
TRBJ2-3 | NA | NA | TRBV7-9 | TGTGCCAGCAGAACACAGGCAGATACGCAGTATTTT | CASRTQADTQYF
TRBJ2-7 | NA | NA | TRBV2 | TGTGCCAGCTCTTTGCAGGGCGGATACGAGCAGTACTTC | CASSLQGGYEQYF
TRBJ1-2 | NA | NA | TRBV20-1 | TGCAGTGCTAGTGGGGAGAACTATGGCTACACCTTC | CSASGENYGYTF
TRBJ2-7 | NA | NA | TRBV7-2 | TGTGCCAGCAGCCCCGGAGGGAGGCCCCCCTACGAGCAGTACTTC | CASSPGGRPPYEQYF
TRBJ1-4 | NA | NA | TRBV7-2 | TGTGCCAGCAGCTATCGAAAAGGGGTCCCTAATGAAAAACTGTTTTTT | CASSYRKGVPNEKLFF
TRBJ2-5 | NA | NA | TRBV2 | TGTGCCAGCAGTGGGATGACATGGGAGGAGACCCAGTACTTC | CASSGMTWEETQYF
TRBJ2-3 | NA | NA | TRBV6-5 | TGTGCCAGCAGCCTCAATCGGGGGTCCACAGATACGCAGTATTTT | CASSLNRGSTDTQYF
TRBJ1-1 | NA | NA | TRBV27 | TGTGCCAGCAGTTTTTGGAGGGGGACTGAAGCTTTCTTT | CASSFWRGTEAFF
TRBJ1-1 | NA | TRBD1 | TRBV24-1 | TGTGCCACCAGTGATGCACGACAGGGGGACACTGAAGCTTTCTTT | CATSDARQGDTEAFF
TRBJ2-1 | NA | TRBD2 | TRBV7-2 | TGTGCCAGCAGCTTAGTTAGCGGGAGGTCTGCGGGGTACAATGAGCAGTTCTTC | CASSLVSGRSAGYNEQFF
TRBJ2-5 | NA | NA | TRBV15 | TGTGCCACCAGCAGAGATCGACCGTCCCAAGAGACCCAGTACTTC | CATSRDRPSQETQYF
TRBJ1-1 | NA | NA | TRBV29-1 | TGCAGCGTTGAAAACCCCGTGACAGAAATAGACACTGAAGCTTTCTTT | CSVENPVTEIDTEAFF
TRBJ1-1 | NA | NA | TRBV7-3 | TGTGCCAGCAGCCCCGGGACGGCCGGCATGAACACTGAAGCTTTCTTT | CASSPGTAGMNTEAFF